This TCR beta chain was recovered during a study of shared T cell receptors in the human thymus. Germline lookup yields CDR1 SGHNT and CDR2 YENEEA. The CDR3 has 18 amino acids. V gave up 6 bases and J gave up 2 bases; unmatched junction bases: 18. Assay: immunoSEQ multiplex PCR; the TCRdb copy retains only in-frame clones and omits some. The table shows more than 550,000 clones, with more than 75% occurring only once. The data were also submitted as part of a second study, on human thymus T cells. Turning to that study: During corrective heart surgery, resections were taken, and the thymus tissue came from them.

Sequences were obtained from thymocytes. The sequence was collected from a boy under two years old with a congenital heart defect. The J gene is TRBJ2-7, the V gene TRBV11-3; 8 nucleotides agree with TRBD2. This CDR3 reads CASSYPSSGGAGAYEQYF. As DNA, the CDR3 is TGTGCCAGCAGTTACCCTAGCTCGGGGGGGGCCGGGGCCTACGAGCAGTACTTC.